The entry below describes one TCR beta chain. The PCR made use of 60 Vbeta and 13 Jbeta primers. Produced via immunoSEQ multiplex PCR; TCRdb's table is partial and in-frame only. The profile shows 150,000 to 200,000 clones, approximately 85% of them singletons. This sample is drawn from a study of cytomegalovirus exposure and HLA in healthy donors. Though probably carrying unrecorded immune exposures, donors were nominally healthy at sampling. Sequencing input: PBMCs. This clonotype was obtained from a man younger than 30 in good health and CMV-seropositive.

The CDR3 region is CASSSERAGGYEQYF. The DNA for the CDR3 is TGCGCCAGCAGCTCAGAGCGGGCGGGGGGGTACGAGCAGTACTTC. The chain employs TRBV5-1 and TRBJ2-5; 9 nucleotides line up with TRBD2. Judging by the DNA end, TRBJ2-7 fits better; the J call may be wrong. From germline, CDR1 is SGHRS and CDR2 YFSETQ. CDR3 length equals 15 residues.